This entry describes one T cell receptor (beta chain). This sample is drawn from a study of monozygotic twins with cystic fibrosis. As for the study in general: Approximately 3.2 micrograms of fragmented DNA underwent around 14 PCR cycles for library preparation.

This CDR3 is 15 amino acids long. Germline loops: CDR1 SGDLS, CDR2 YYNGEE. V gave up 0 bases and J gave up 0 bases, with 7 bases separating them. Sequencing was performed with immunoSEQ multiplex PCR; in TCRdb, only in-frame clones are kept and a portion is missing. The repertoire includes some 30,000 clones, 92% of them detected once, and approximately 1% sits in the top ten. The clonotype comes from a girl aged 2-15 years with cystic fibrosis. The V gene is TRBV9, the J gene TRBJ2-1, with unresolved D. Sequenced input: blood. CDR3 amino acids: CASSVDSASYNEQFF. For the CDR3, the DNA is TGTGCCAGCAGCGTAGACAGTGCCTCCTACAATGAGCAGTTCTTC.